This T cell receptor (beta chain) was sequenced for a study of cytomegalovirus exposure and HLA in healthy donors. Points from the study as a whole: Rates of TCR association differed by HLA locus in a later analysis, with DRB1 highest and HLA-C lowest.

This CDR3 spans 13 amino acids. Germline V lookup: CDR1 SGHRS, CDR2 YFSETQ. With 5 bases removed from V and 3 bases from J, the gap between germline ends came to 10 bases. On this clone: Antigen specificity is unknown.

Primers included in the PCR were 60 Vbeta and 13 Jbeta primers. Sequencing was performed with immunoSEQ multiplex PCR; in TCRdb, only in-frame clones are kept and a portion is missing. The top ten clones hold under 3.5% of a sample with 50,000 to 65,000 clones, 82% of them seen once. This cohort consisted of healthy bone marrow donors. This rearrangement joins TRBV5-1 to TRBJ2-3, with D maybe TRBD1 (6 bases). Sequenced material: PBMCs. The source is a woman under 30 in good health and CMV-seronegative. CDR3: CASSAGETDTQYF. The CDR3 DNA is TGCGCCAGCAGTGCAGGGGAAACAGATACGCAGTATTTT.